The clone carrying this TCR beta chain was detected a few times. No antigen is known for it. Constant-segment primers served in 5'RACE that generated TCR alpha and TCR beta cDNA libraries bearing sample barcodes and UMIs. Via MiXCR, TCRdb re-called the 5' RACE reads, giving one row per CDR3 protein. The table lists about 270,000 distinct CDR3 sequences, over 15% of them singletons. The V gene's germline CDR1 is MGHRA and CDR2 YSYEKL. The germline V and J ends were trimmed by 0 bases and 2 bases, with 9 bases remaining between them. The CDR3 has 15 residues. The sample originates from a study of T-cell memory formation after mild COVID-19. Study-level points and caveats: CD4+ contracting clones lay mainly in CM and EM, CD8+ ones in EMRA. Memory sampled before infection contained some responding clones, suggesting cross-reactive memory joined. A balance of CD4 and CD8 characterized clones contracting day 15 to 85, whereas later expanders leaned CD4+.

The specimen was PBMCs or a T cell subset sorted from them (not recorded which). The chain carries TRBV4-1 and TRBJ2-3, with a tentative D call TRBD1 (5 bases). This clonotype was obtained from a young man who had mild COVID-19 (a few samples of this study predate the infection). Cell type and time point are not known. The chain's CDR3 is CASSQETAYTDTQYF. CDR3 in DNA: TGCGCCAGCAGCCAAGAGACAGCCTACACAGATACGCAGTATTTT.